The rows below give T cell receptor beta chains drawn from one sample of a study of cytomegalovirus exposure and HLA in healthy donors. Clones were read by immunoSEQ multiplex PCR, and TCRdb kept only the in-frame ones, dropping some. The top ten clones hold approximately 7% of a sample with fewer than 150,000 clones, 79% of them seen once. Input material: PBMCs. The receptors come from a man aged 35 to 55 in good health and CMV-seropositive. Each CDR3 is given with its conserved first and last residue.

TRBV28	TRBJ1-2	CASSFQAPGANYGYTF
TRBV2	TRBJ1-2	CASSVQEGYGYTF
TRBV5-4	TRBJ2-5	CASSLGAGGGQETQYF
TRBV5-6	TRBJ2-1	CASSSMTGVNEQFF
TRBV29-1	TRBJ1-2	CSVNPDSNLHGYTF
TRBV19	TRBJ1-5	CASSIDRVQPQHF
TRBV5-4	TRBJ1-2	CASSLWTGEDSGYTF
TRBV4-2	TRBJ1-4	CASSLRQDTYNEKLFF
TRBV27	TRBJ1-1	CASNTGQGRRNTEAFF
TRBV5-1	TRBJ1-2	CASSQGQGARVYGYTF
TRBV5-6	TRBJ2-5	CASSPIGTSGSLETQYF
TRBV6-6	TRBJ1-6	CASSYSKLWASPLHF
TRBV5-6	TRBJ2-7	CASSVQIGQSRYEQYF
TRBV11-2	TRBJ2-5	CASSFQAGVQETQYF
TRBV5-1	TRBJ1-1	CASSLGVRDMNTEAFF
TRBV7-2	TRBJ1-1	CASSLDILNTEAFF
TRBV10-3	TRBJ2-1	CAISETGTTNNEQFF
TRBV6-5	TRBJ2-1	CASSYSNGGGYNEQFF
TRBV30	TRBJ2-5	CAWRAGGKETQYF
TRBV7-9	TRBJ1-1	CASSPDWTEAFF
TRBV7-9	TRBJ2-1	CASSPPGTINEQFF
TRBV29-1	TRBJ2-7	CSARTSGGAYEQYF
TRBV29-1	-	CSVGTMRSSYEQYF
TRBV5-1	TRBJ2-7	CASSSTGTRAYEQYF
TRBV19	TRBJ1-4	CASSIDRGSEKLFF
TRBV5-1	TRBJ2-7	CASSSLTGAYEQYF
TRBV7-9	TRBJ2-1	CASKSATSPINEQFF
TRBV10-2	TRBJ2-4	CASRGQDNNIQYF